This note documents a single T cell receptor beta chain sequence. No antigen is known for it. The sample comes from a study of cytomegalovirus exposure and HLA in healthy donors. For the study at large: HLA-typed donors were the source of 86 million or so unique TCRs held in an early data release.

Points from the study as a whole: Cytomegalovirus association was assigned to approximately 180 TCR beta chains.

Primers: 60 Vbeta forward and 13 Jbeta reverse. Profiled with immunoSEQ multiplex PCR; TCRdb holds only in-frame clones, not every one. Here the sample spans 150,000 to 200,000 clones, approximately 62% being singletons. The CDR3 length is 14 residues. The germline V gene encodes CDR1 SGHKS and CDR2 YYEKEE (reference sequence). V gave up 3 bases and J gave up 8 bases, with 17 bases separating them. The TCR originated in a middle-aged man in good health and CMV-seronegative. The sample was PBMCs. The chain has TRBV5-5 and TRBJ1-2; the D is unclear. In nucleotides, the CDR3 is TGTGCCAGCAGCTGGGAGCATGATTTAGGGGGCTACACCTTC. Protein product: CASSWEHDLGGYTF. Combining the CDR3 with reference TRBV5-5 and TRBJ1-2 gives the whole variable domain DAGVTQSPTHLIKTRGQQVTLRCSPISGHKSVSWYQQVLGQGPQFIFQYYEKEERGRGNFPDRFSARQFPNYSSELNVNALLLGDSALYLCASSWEHDLGGYTFGSGTRLTVV.